Each of the 15 T cell receptor beta chains below was sequenced from the same sample in a study of identical twins. Each CDR3 protein is one row after TCRdb ran MiXCR on the 5' RACE reads. The table has 1.5 million to 2 million distinct CDR3 sequences, under 35% seen once; the top ten hold more than 0.25%. The sequencing sample was made of cord blood. These receptors were obtained from a newborn girl in good health.

V and J are TRBV5-1 and TRBJ2-1; D gene uncertain. Germline V gene lookup returns CDR1 SGHRS and CDR2 YFSETQ. Trimming stripped 4 bases from V and 7 bases from J, with 12 bases between. The CDR3 runs to 13 residues. The CDR3 reads CASSTSTANEQFF. The DNA of the CDR3 is TGCGCCAGCAGCACCTCAACAGCTAATGAGCAGTTCTTC.

This rearrangement joins TRBV28 to TRBJ2-7, with D possibly being TRBD1 (5 bases). This CDR3 comprises 15 residues. CDR1 is MDHEN, CDR2 SYDVKM, per germline. Trimming left V 3 bases short and J 0 bases short, with 12 bases between. CDR3 DNA: TGTGCCAGCAGTTTGGCCGGACACCTCTCCTACGAGCAGTACTTC. Encoded protein: CASSLAGHLSYEQYF.

This clonotype turned up a few times. The chain recombines TRBV10-1 with TRBJ2-1; perhaps D is TRBD1 or TRBD2 (5 bases each). This CDR3 is 14 amino acids long. Trimming removed 3 bases at V and 7 bases at J, with 13 bases between. Looked up from germline, CDR1 is WNHNN and CDR2 is SYGVQD (reference sequence). The CDR3 sequence: CASSDGAAWNEQFF. The CDR3, as DNA: TGCGCCAGCAGTGACGGGGCTGCTTGGAATGAGCAGTTCTTC.

The sample holds many counts of this clonotype. The gene calls are TRBV5-1 and TRBJ1-2; TRBD1 agrees at 7 bases. Germline V gene lookup returns CDR1 SGHRS and CDR2 YFSETQ. V shed 0 bases and J 5 bases; nucleotides not matched to a gene: 4. CDR3 length equals 14 residues. The CDR3, as DNA: TGCGCCAGCAGCTTGGAGGACAGGTTTTATGGCTACACCTTC. It encodes CASSLEDRFYGYTF.

The chain couples TRBV5-1 to TRBJ2-1, with 8 nucleotides matching TRBD2. This CDR3 has 18 residues. Germline CDR1 and CDR2: SGHRS and YFSETQ. The V and J ends lost 1 base and 0 bases, in that order; junction bases with no gene match: 9. The CDR3: CASSLRPSGSSSYNEQFF. The CDR3 bases are TGCGCCAGCAGCTTGCGCCCTAGCGGGTCCAGCTCCTACAATGAGCAGTTCTTC.

The chain couples TRBV20-1 to TRBJ2-3, with D uncertain. This CDR3 is built from 12 residues. Germline CDR1 is DFQATT and CDR2 is SNEGSKA (reference sequence). Trimming left V 1 base short and J 5 bases short, with 7 bases between. The CDR3 sequence is CSARVYEDTQYF. For the CDR3, the DNA is TGCAGTGCTAGAGTCTACGAAGATACGCAGTATTTT.

The sample holds a few counts of this clonotype. This sequence joins TRBV10-3 and TRBJ2-1, with 10 positions matching TRBD1. This CDR3 is 17 amino acids long. Germline assignment: CDR1 ENHRY and CDR2 SYGVKD. The J segment lost 5 bases and the V segment lost 8 bases, leaving 15 bases of the junction unmatched. This chain's CDR3 is CAIRAQTGGQPHNEQFF. The CDR3 region has the DNA TGTGCCATCCGCGCTCAGACAGGGGGCCAACCCCACAATGAGCAGTTCTTC.

This chain connects TRBV30 to TRBJ2-7; no firm D call. Trimming left V 0 bases short and J 3 bases short, with 3 bases between. The CDR3 is 11 residues long. Germline lookup yields CDR1 GTSNPN and CDR2 SVGIG (reference sequence). For the CDR3, the DNA is TGTGCCTGGAGTGTAGTCTACGAGCAGTACTTC. This translates into CAWSVVYEQYF.

This clonotype turned up a few times. This chain connects TRBV20-1 to TRBJ1-2; D gene uncertain. CDR1 DFQATT and CDR2 SNEGSKA come from the germline V gene (reference sequence). This CDR3 is 10 amino acids long. V dropped 6 bases and J dropped 4 bases, with 6 bases sitting between them. The CDR3, as DNA: TGCAGTGCCCCATTCTATGGCTACACCTTC. As protein: CSAPFYGYTF.

V is TRBV3-1 and J is TRBJ2-5; 9 nucleotides agree with TRBD2. V lost 0 bases and J lost 5; bases outside the gene matches: 7. Germline V CDR1 and CDR2: LGHDT, YNNKEL (reference sequence). The CDR3 has 16 amino acids. The CDR3 DNA sequence: TGTGCCAGCAGCCAAGACTGGCGGGGGGGCTCTGAGACCCAGTACTTC. It specifies CASSQDWRGGSETQYF.

CDR3 in amino acids: CASSLSLGGGVRQARETQYF. In DNA, the CDR3 is TGTGCCAGCAGTTTAAGTCTAGGGGGTGGGGTCAGACAAGCACGAGAGACCCAGTACTTC. The chain recombines TRBV12-3 or TRBV12-4 with TRBJ2-4, with D possibly TRBD1 on 6 matching bases. The J call could be wrong; TRBJ2-5 is a better fit for the DNA end. This CDR3 is 20 amino acids long.

The chain uses TRBV7-8 and TRBJ2-1; tentative D call: TRBD2 (6 bases). Germline V lookup: CDR1 SGHVS, CDR2 FQNEAQ. This CDR3 region has 16 residues. Trimming took off 0 bases at V and 0 bases at J, with 9 bases between the two ends. CDR3 nucleotides: TGTGCCAGCAGCTTAGCCCGGGGACTCTCCTACAATGAGCAGTTCTTC. This gives the protein CASSLARGLSYNEQFF.

In this sample, this clonotype turned up a few times. J is TRBJ1-2 and V is TRBV3-1; 8 bases line up with TRBD1. The length of the CDR3 is 21 residues. Germline lookup yields CDR1 LGHDT and CDR2 YNNKEL (reference sequence). V lost 0 bases to trimming and J lost 0 bases; unmatched junction nucleotides: 18. The CDR3 DNA follows: TGTGCCAGCAGCCAAGATCTAGGGACAGGAGTTCTTAACAACGCTAACTATGGCTACACCTTC. Translation: CASSQDLGTGVLNNANYGYTF.

CDR3: CASSPNRGQLRHEQYF. The CDR3 bases are TGTGCCAGCTCACCAAACAGGGGACAGTTACGGCACGAGCAGTACTTC. The chain recombines TRBV18 with TRBJ2-7; 7 bases agree with TRBD1. Germline assignment: CDR1 KGHSH and CDR2 LQKENI. The CDR3 sequence is 16 residues long. The V and J ends lost 2 bases and 5 bases, in that order; junction bases with no gene match: 12.

This clonotype has just a few counts. The CDR3 region has the DNA TGTGCCACCGCAGGGGGGGGCGTCCCCCAAGAGACCCAGTACTTC. This encodes CATAGGGVPQETQYF. This chain uses TRBV7-9 with TRBJ2-5; tentatively, D is TRBD1 or TRBD2 (7 bases each). The CDR3 runs to 15 residues. V gave up 10 bases and J gave up 1 base, with 19 bases separating them. Germline V CDR1 and CDR2: SEHNR, FQNEAQ (reference sequence).